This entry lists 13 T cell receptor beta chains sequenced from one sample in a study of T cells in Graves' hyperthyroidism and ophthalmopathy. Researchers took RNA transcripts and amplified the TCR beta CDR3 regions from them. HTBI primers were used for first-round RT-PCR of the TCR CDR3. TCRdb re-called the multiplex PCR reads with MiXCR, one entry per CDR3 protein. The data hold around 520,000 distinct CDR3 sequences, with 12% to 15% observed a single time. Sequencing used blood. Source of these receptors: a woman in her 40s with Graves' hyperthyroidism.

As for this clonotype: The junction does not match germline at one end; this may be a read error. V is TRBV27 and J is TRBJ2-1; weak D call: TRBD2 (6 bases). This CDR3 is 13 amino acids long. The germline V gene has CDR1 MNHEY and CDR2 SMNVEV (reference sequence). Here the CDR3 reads CVSSPGTFYEQFF. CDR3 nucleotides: TGTGTCAGCAGCCCCGGGACTTTCTATGAGCAGTTCTTC.

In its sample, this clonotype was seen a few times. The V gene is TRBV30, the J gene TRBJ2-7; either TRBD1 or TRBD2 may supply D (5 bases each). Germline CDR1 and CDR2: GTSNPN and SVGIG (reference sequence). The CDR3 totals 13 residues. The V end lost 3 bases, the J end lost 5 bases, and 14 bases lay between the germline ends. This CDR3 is CAWREWGRNEQYF. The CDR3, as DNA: TGTGCCTGGAGGGAGTGGGGACGGAACGAGCAGTACTTC.

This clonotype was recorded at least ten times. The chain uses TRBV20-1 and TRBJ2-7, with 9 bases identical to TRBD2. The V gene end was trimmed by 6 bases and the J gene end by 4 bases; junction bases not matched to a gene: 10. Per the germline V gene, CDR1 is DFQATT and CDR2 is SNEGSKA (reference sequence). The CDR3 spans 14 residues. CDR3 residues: CSALGSGSPYEQYF. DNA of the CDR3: TGCAGTGCCCTCGGTAGCGGGAGTCCTTACGAGCAGTACTTC.

The CDR3 reads CSVEDQNTEAFF. The CDR3 DNA reads as TGCAGCGTTGAGGACCAGAACACTGAAGCTTTCTTT. The J gene is TRBJ1-1, the V gene TRBV29-1; no clear D gene. The ends were cut back, 3 bases at V and 1 base at J, with 6 bases in the middle. The germline V gene has CDR1 SQVTM and CDR2 ANQGSEA. The CDR3 is 12 residues long.

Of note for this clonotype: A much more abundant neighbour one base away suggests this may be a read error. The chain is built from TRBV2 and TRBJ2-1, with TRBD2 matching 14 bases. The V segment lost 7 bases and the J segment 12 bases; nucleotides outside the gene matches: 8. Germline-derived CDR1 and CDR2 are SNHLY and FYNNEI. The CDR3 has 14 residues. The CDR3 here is CASIGLAGGAWQFF. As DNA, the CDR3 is TGTGCCAGCATCGGACTAGCGGGAGGTGCCTGGCAGTTCTTC.

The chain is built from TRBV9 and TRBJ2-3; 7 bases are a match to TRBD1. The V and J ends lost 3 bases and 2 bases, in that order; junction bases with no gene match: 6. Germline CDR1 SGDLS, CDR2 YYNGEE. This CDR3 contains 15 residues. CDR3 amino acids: CASSALTGITDTQYF. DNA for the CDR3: TGTGCCAGCAGCGCCCTGACAGGGATCACAGATACGCAGTATTTT.

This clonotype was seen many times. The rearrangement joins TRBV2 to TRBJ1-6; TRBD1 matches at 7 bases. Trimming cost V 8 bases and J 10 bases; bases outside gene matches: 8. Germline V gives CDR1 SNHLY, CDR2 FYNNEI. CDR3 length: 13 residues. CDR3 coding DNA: TGTGCCAGCCGGGACAGTGTAGGCTCACCCCTCCACTTT. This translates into CASRDSVGSPLHF.

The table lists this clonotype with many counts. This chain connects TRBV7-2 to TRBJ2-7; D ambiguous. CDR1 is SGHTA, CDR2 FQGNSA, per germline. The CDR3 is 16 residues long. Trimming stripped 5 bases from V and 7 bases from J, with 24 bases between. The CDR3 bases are TGTGCCAGCAGCCCCGGATTTGGGCGGAGCAGCGAAGAGCAGTACTTC. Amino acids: CASSPGFGRSSEEQYF.

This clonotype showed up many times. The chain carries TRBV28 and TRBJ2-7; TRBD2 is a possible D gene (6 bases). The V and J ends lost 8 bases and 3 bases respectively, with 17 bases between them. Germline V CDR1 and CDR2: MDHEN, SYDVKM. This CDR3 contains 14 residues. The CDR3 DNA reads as TGTGCCAGCCGGGCCGGGGGTGGCCTCTACGAGCAGTACTTC. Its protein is CASRAGGGLYEQYF.

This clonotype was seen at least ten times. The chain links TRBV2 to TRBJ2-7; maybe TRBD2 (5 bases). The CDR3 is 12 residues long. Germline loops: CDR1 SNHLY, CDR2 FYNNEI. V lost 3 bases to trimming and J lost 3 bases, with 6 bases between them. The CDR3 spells CASSDSGYEQYF. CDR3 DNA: TGTGCCAGCAGTGACAGCGGCTACGAGCAGTACTTC.

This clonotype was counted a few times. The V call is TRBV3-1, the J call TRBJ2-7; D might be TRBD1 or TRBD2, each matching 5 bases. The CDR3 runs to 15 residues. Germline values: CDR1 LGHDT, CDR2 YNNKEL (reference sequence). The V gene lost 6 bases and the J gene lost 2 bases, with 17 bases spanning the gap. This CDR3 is CASSLAGTPAYEQYF. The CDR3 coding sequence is TGTGCCAGCAGTCTAGCTGGGACCCCTGCCTACGAGCAGTACTTC.

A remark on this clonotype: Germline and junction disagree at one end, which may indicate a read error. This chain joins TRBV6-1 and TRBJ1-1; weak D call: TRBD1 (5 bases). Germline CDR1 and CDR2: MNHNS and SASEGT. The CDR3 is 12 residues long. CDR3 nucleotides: TGTGCCAGCAGTGAATTAGGGGCTGAAGCTTCCTTT. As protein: CASSELGAEASF.

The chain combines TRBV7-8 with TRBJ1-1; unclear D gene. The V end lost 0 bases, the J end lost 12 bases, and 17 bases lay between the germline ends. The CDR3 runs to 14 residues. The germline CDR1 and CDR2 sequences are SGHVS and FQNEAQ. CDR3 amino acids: CASSLARVEPAPFF. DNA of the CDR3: TGTGCCAGCAGCTTAGCGAGGGTGGAGCCGGCACCTTTCTTT.